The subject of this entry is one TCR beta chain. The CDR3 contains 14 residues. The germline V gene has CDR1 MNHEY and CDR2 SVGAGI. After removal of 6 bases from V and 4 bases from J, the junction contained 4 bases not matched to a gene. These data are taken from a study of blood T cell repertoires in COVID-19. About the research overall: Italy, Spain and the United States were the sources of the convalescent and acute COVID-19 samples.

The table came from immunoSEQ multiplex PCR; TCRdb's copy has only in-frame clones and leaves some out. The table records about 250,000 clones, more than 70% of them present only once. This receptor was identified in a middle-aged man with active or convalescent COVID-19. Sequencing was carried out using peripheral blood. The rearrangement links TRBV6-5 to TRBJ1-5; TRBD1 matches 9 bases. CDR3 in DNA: TGTGCCAGCAGGGGGACAGGGAAGAATCAGCCCCAGCATTTT. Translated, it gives CASRGTGKNQPQHF.